Below are 18 T cell receptor beta chains sequenced from a single sample in a study of T cells in Graves' hyperthyroidism and ophthalmopathy. The TCR beta CDR3 regions underwent amplification using RNA transcripts as the source. HTBI primers drove first-round RT-PCR of the TCR CDR3. TCRdb used MiXCR to reprocess the multiplex PCR reads, holding one entry per CDR3 protein. Counted here are 410,000 or so distinct CDR3 sequences, about 15% occurring once; the ten biggest clones make up about 12%. The material sequenced was blood. The receptors originated from a man aged 18 to 30 with Graves' ophthalmopathy.

This clonotype was detected ten times or more. V is TRBV19 and J is TRBJ1-1; tentative D call: TRBD1 (5 bases). This CDR3 spans 15 amino acids. V was shortened by 7 bases and J by 4 bases, with 19 bases between the two germline ends. Germline V gives CDR1 LNHDA, CDR2 SQIVND (reference sequence). The CDR3 sequence is CASNGLIGATTEAFF. The CDR3 DNA reads as TGTGCCAGTAACGGTTTGATAGGGGCGACCACTGAAGCTTTCTTT.

This clonotype was recorded many times. The J gene is TRBJ2-7, the V gene TRBV3-1; D is ambiguous. The V and J ends lost 1 base and 7 bases respectively, with 14 bases between them. In germline, CDR1 is LGHDT, CDR2 YNNKEL (reference sequence). There are 14 residues in the CDR3. CDR3 DNA: TGTGCCAGCAGCCAAGGTCTCTGGCCAGGAGAGCAGTACTTC. This encodes CASSQGLWPGEQYF.

Ten or more counts support this clonotype. The chain couples TRBV20-1 to TRBJ1-3; no firm D call. The V end was cut by 0 bases, the J end by 9 bases, with 6 bases between. The CDR3 runs 11 residues. Germline assignment: CDR1 DFQATT and CDR2 SNEGSKA (reference sequence). This chain's CDR3 is CSAREGATIYF. Written as DNA, the CDR3 is TGCAGTGCTAGAGAGGGAGCCACCATATATTTT.

In this sample, this clonotype turned up many times. This chain uses TRBV11-3 with TRBJ2-2, with TRBD2 as a possible D gene (5 bases). Trimming took 5 bases from V and 0 from J, leaving 16 bases between them. Germline V CDR1 and CDR2: SGHNT, YENEEA. The CDR3 contains 17 residues. CDR3 protein: CASSPEGKAANTGELFF. In DNA form, the CDR3 reads TGTGCCAGCAGCCCAGAGGGCAAGGCAGCGAACACCGGGGAGCTGTTTTTT. Together with reference TRBV11-3 and TRBJ2-2, the CDR3 gives the full variable domain: EAGVVQSPRYKIIEKKQPVAFWCNPISGHNTLYWYLQNLGQGPELLIRYENEEAVDDSQLPKDRFSAERLKGVDSTLKIQPAELGDSAVYLCASSPEGKAANTGELFFGEGSRLTVL.

This clonotype was seen at least ten times. The gene calls are TRBV6-6 and TRBJ1-5; perhaps TRBD1 as D (5 bases). The CDR3 extends over 14 amino acids. Trimming shortened V by 2 bases and J by 6 bases, and 11 bases separated the two germline ends. Germline lookup yields CDR1 MNHNY and CDR2 SVGAGI (reference sequence). The DNA of the CDR3 is TGTGCCAGCAGTTACGGGACCGGAGGTCAGCCCCAGCATTTT. This gives the protein CASSYGTGGQPQHF.

Notes on this clonotype: A much larger clone lies a single base off, so this may be a read error. CDR3 amino acids: CASSLALAGATNTGELLF. The CDR3 DNA reads TGTGCCAGCAGCTTAGCACTAGCGGGGGCCACGAACACCGGGGAGCTGCTTTTT. The gene calls are TRBV7-2 and TRBJ2-2, with 11 bases matching TRBD2. CDR1 and CDR2 from the germline V gene are SGHTA and FQGNSA. CDR3 length: 18 residues.

The J gene is TRBJ1-4, the V gene TRBV5-6, with D perhaps TRBD1 (5 bases). This CDR3 contains 14 residues. The V and J ends lost 2 bases and 5 bases respectively, with 10 bases between them. The V gene's germline CDR1 is SGHDT and CDR2 YYEEEE. This CDR3 reads CASSFGTENEKLFF. DNA of the CDR3: TGTGCCAGCAGCTTTGGGACTGAGAATGAAAAACTGTTTTTT. The variable domain in full, completed from reference TRBV5-6 and TRBJ1-4, reads DAGVTQSPTHLIKTRGQQVTLRCSPKSGHDTVSWYQQALGQGPQFIFQYYEEEERQRGNFPDRFSGHQFPNYSSELNVNALLLGDSALYLCASSFGTENEKLFFGSGTQLSVL.

A word on this clonotype: This clone may be a read error of a much larger clone one base away. The chain recombines TRBV18 with TRBJ2-2; 11 nucleotides align to TRBD2. The CDR3 totals 16 residues. Germline V gives CDR1 KGHSH, CDR2 LQKENI. Unmatched junction bases numbered 5, after V lost 2 bases and J lost 6 bases. This CDR3 is CASSPRLAGSAGELFF. In DNA, the CDR3 is TGTGCCAGCTCACCAAGACTAGCGGGAAGCGCCGGGGAGCTGTTTTTT.

This clonotype was detected only once. CDR3 bases: TGTGCCAGCAGCTTAGCGGACTTTGGGAGTGGCTACACCTTC. As protein: CASSLADFGSGYTF. The chain has TRBV13 and TRBJ1-2; D gene unclear. The CDR3 has 14 amino acids. V shed 1 base and J shed 7 bases, with 13 bases lying between them. Germline-derived CDR1 and CDR2 are PRHDT and FYEKMQ (reference sequence).

This clonotype was counted only a few times. The chain combines TRBV7-3 with TRBJ2-3, with 11 bases aligning to TRBD2. Germline assignment: CDR1 SGHTA and CDR2 FQGTGA. With V trimmed by 5 bases and J by 6 bases, 7 bases remained unmatched. This CDR3 contains 15 residues. The CDR3 is CASSATSGSGDTQYF. For the CDR3, the DNA is TGTGCCAGCAGCGCTACTAGCGGGAGCGGGGATACGCAGTATTTT.

The chain links TRBV19 to TRBJ1-2; possibly TRBD1 for D (6 bases). The CDR3 extends over 14 amino acids. Germline lookup yields CDR1 LNHDA and CDR2 SQIVND (reference sequence). The V gene lost 1 base and the J gene lost 4 bases, with 10 bases spanning the gap. CDR3 sequence reads: CASSIAGAGYGYTF. The CDR3 DNA follows: TGTGCCAGTAGTATAGCAGGGGCTGGCTATGGCTACACCTTC.

The chain employs TRBV19 and TRBJ1-5; 7 bases agree with TRBD1. Germline V gene lookup returns CDR1 LNHDA and CDR2 SQIVND (reference sequence). After removal of 4 bases from V and 5 bases from J, the junction contained 8 bases not matched to a gene. The length of the CDR3 is 15 residues. The CDR3 nucleotides are TGTGCCAGTAGTAGTTACCGGGACAGCTATCAGCCCCAGCATTTT. This sequence encodes CASSSYRDSYQPQHF.

In its sample, this clonotype was seen a few times. The chain uses TRBV14 and TRBJ2-7, with 7 bases fitting TRBD1. Germline trimming cut 4 bases from V and 2 bases from J; bases unmatched to any gene: 5. Germline V lookup: CDR1 SGHDN, CDR2 FVKESK. This CDR3 comprises 14 residues. The CDR3 sequence: CASSPSDRPYEQYF. CDR3 sequence (DNA): TGTGCCAGCAGCCCATCGGACAGGCCCTACGAGCAGTACTTC.

This clonotype was found many times. V is TRBV20-1 and J is TRBJ2-7; a weak D match, TRBD1 (5 bases). The CDR3 runs 13 residues. Germline CDR1 and CDR2: DFQATT and SNEGSKA (reference sequence). Trimming left V 3 bases short and J 6 bases short, with 15 bases between. Here the CDR3 reads CSARTPYGAEQYF. CDR3 nucleotides: TGCAGTGCTAGGACCCCCTATGGGGCCGAGCAGTACTTC.

On this clonotype itself: Just one base apart from a much larger clone, this may be a read error. This rearrangement joins TRBV24-1 to TRBJ1-1; D unclear. Germline-derived CDR1 and CDR2 are KGHDR and SFDVKD. The CDR3 runs 13 residues. Written as DNA, the CDR3 is TGTGCCACCAGTGACCCGGTGAACACTAAAGCTTTCTTT. Translating it yields CATSDPVNTKAFF.

This clonotype turned up a few times. The V and J genes are TRBV14 and TRBJ2-3, with a weak D call TRBD1 (6 bases). V was pared by 7 bases and J by 1 base, with 12 bases between. This CDR3 contains 14 residues. CDR1 SGHDN and CDR2 FVKESK come from the germline V gene. CDR3 in DNA: TGTGCCAGCAACCCGGACAGACGCACAGATACGCAGTATTTT. This encodes CASNPDRRTDTQYF.

Turning to this clonotype: Since a much larger clone is just one base distant, this may be a read error. The V call is TRBV10-3, the J call TRBJ2-1; no firm D call. Trimming pared 0 bases from V and 6 bases from J, leaving 9 bases between. Germline CDR1 reads ENHRY; CDR2 reads SYGVKD. This CDR3 has 14 residues. CDR3 amino acids: CAISESVNGNEQFF. CDR3 sequence (DNA): TGTGCCATCAGTGAGTCTGTGAACGGCAATGAGCAGTTCTTC.

The V gene is TRBV19, the J gene TRBJ1-2; D perhaps matches TRBD1 (6 bases). Germline CDR1 is LNHDA and CDR2 is SQIVND (reference sequence). The CDR3 totals 14 residues. Deletions cut 1 base from V and 2 bases from J, with 8 bases between. As DNA, the CDR3 is TGTGCCAGTAGTATAGGAGGGGGGAACTATGGCTACACCTTC. Translated, it gives CASSIGGGNYGYTF.